Listed here are 5 T cell receptor beta chains from one sample, sequenced in a study of PD-L1 blockade in urothelial cancer. Assay: immunoSEQ multiplex PCR; the TCRdb copy retains only in-frame clones and omits some. Of some 22,000 clones in the sample, 90% to 95% were seen once. The time point was: peripheral blood 6 weeks after treatment start. The input for sequencing was PBMCs, taken around atezolizumab (anti-PD-L1) treatment. All receptors come from a woman aged 55 to 70 with urothelial cancer.

V and J are TRBV4-3 and TRBJ2-5; TRBD2 agrees at 7 bases. Germline V gene sequence: CDR1 LGHNA, CDR2 YSLEER. Trimming cost V 0 bases and J 4 bases; bases outside gene matches: 5. CDR3 length: 15 residues. The CDR3 reads CASSQDPVAGETQYF. CDR3 DNA sequence: TGCGCCAGCAGCCAAGATCCCGTAGCGGGAGAGACCCAGTACTTC.

This chain connects TRBV28 to TRBJ2-3, with 8 bases lining up with TRBD2. V lost 1 base to trimming and J lost 2 bases; unmatched junction nucleotides: 2. Germline assignment: CDR1 MDHEN and CDR2 SYDVKM. This CDR3 spans 15 amino acids. The chain's CDR3 is CASSLLAGTTDTQYF. The CDR3 DNA reads TGTGCCAGCAGTTTATTAGCGGGGACCACAGATACGCAGTATTTT.

The chain recombines TRBV4-3 with TRBJ1-1, with TRBD1 identical over 8 bases. Trimming took 0 bases from V and 1 from J; bases not matched to a gene: 7. CDR1 is LGHNA and CDR2 is YSLEER in the germline V gene. This CDR3 has 17 residues. CDR3 protein: CASSQDLGDRWNTEAFF. As DNA, the CDR3 is TGCGCCAGCAGCCAAGATCTGGGGGACAGGTGGAACACTGAAGCTTTCTTT.

The genes are TRBV9 and TRBJ2-5; a weak D match, TRBD2 (6 bases). V dropped 4 bases and J dropped 4 bases, with 8 bases sitting between them. There are 12 residues in the CDR3. From germline, CDR1 is SGDLS and CDR2 YYNGEE. The CDR3 coding sequence is TGTGCCAGCAGCAAGGGAGGAGAGACCCAGTACTTC. Translating it yields CASSKGGETQYF.

The CDR3 is CASSPTGDGAYGYTF. The DNA of the CDR3 is TGTGCCAGCTCACCAACGGGGGACGGGGCCTATGGCTACACCTTC. This chain links TRBV18 with TRBJ1-2; the D gene is possibly TRBD1 (5 bases). V dropped 2 bases and J dropped 4 bases, with 14 bases sitting between them. The CDR3 extends over 15 amino acids. Germline V CDR1 and CDR2: KGHSH, LQKENI.